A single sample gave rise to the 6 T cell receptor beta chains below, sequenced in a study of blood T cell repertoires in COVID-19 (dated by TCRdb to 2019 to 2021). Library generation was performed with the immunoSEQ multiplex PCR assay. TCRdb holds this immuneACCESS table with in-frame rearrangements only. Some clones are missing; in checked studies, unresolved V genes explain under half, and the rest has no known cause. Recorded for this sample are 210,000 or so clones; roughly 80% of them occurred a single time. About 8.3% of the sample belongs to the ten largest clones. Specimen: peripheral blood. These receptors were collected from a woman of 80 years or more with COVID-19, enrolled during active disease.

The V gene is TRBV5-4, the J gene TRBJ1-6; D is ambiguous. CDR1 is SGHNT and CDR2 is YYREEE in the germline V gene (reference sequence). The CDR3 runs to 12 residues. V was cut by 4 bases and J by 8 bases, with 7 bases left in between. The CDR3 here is CASSPVDSPLHF. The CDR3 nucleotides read TGTGCCAGCAGCCCAGTGGATTCACCCCTCCACTTT.

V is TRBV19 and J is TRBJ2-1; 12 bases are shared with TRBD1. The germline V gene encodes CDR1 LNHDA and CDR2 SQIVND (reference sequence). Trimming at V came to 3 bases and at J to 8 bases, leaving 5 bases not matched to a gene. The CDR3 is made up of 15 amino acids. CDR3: CASSISGTGGYEQFF. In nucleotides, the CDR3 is TGTGCCAGTAGTATCTCCGGGACAGGGGGCTATGAGCAGTTCTTC.

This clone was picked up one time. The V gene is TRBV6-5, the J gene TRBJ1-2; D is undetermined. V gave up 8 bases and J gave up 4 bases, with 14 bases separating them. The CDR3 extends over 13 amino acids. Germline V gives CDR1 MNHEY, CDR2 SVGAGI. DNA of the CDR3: TGTGCCAGCGGAGGGAACGGCCTCTATGGCTACACCTTC. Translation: CASGGNGLYGYTF.

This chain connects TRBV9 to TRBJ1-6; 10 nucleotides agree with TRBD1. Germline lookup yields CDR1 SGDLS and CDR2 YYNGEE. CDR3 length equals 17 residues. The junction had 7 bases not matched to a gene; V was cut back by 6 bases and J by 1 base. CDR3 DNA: TGTGCCAGCACCCCGGGACAGGGGAGGTCCTATAATTCACCCCTCCACTTT. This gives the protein CASTPGQGRSYNSPLHF.

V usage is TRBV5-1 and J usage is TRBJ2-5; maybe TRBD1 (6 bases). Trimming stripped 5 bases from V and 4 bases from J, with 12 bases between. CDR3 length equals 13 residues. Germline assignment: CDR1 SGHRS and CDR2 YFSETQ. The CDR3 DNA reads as TGCGCCAGCAGTTCACAGGGTTTAGAGACCCAGTACTTC. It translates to CASSSQGLETQYF.

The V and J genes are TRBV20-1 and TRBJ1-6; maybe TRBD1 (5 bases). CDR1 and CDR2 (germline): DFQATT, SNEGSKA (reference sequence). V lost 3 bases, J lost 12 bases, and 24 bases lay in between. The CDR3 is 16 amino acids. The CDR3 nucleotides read TGCAGTGCTAGTAGCGGGGGAGGTACTTTTCTGATACCCCTCCACTTT. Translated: CSASSGGGTFLIPLHF.